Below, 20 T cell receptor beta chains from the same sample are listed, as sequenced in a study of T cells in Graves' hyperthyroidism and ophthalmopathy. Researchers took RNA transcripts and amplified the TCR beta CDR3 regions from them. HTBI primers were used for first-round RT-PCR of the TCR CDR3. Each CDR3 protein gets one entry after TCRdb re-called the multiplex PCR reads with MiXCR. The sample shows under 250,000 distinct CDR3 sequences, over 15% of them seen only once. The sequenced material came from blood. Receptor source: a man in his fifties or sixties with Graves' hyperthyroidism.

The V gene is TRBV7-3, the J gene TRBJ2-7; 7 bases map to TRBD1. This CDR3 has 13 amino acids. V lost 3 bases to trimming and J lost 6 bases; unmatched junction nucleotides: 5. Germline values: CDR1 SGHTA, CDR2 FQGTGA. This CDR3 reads CASSLTGTTEQYF. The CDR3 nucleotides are TGTGCCAGCAGCTTGACAGGGACGACCGAGCAGTACTTC.

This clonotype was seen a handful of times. The CDR3 DNA follows: TGTGCCAGCACCACCACCGAGGGCTCCCGCTCTGGAAACACCATATATTTT. Translating gives CASTTTEGSRSGNTIYF. This chain uses TRBV28 with TRBJ1-3; D gene uncertain. V lost 7 bases to trimming and J lost 0 bases, with 19 bases between them. From germline, CDR1 is MDHEN and CDR2 SYDVKM. The CDR3 totals 17 residues. Full variable domain (outside the CDR3, taken from reference TRBV28 and TRBJ1-3): DVKVTQSSRYLVKRTGEKVFLECVQDMDHENMFWYRQDPGLGLRLIYFSYDVKMKEKGDIPEGYSVSREKKERFSLILESASTNQTSMYLCASTTTEGSRSGNTIYFGEGSWLTVV.

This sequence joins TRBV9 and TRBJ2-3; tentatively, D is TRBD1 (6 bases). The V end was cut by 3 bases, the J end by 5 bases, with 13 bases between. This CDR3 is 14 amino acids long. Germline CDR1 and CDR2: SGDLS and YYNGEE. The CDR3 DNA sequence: TGTGCCAGCAGCGCGACAGGCGGTATAGATACGCAGTATTTT. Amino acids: CASSATGGIDTQYF.

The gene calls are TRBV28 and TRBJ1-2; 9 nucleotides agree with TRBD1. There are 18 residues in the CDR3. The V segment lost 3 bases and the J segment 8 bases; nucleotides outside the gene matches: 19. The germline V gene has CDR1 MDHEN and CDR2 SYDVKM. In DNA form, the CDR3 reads TGTGCCAGCAGTTTTACGGCTTGGTGGGAACAGGGGGCGGAAGGCTACACCTTC. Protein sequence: CASSFTAWWEQGAEGYTF.

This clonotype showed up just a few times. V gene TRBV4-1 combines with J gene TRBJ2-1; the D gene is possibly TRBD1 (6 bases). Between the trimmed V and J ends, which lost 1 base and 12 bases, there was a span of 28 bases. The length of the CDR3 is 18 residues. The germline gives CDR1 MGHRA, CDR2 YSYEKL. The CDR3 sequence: CASSQVARGASGQGGQFF. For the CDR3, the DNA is TGCGCCAGCAGCCAAGTGGCCCGTGGGGCGTCAGGGCAAGGGGGGCAGTTCTTC.

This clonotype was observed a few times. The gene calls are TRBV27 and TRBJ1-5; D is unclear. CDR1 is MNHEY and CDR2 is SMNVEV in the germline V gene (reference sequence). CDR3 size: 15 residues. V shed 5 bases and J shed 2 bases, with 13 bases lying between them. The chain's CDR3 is CASSPFESGNQPQHF. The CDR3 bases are TGTGCCAGCAGTCCCTTTGAAAGCGGCAATCAGCCCCAGCATTTT.

The CDR3 DNA reads TGTGCCTGGACGACAGGGCGGCCCTTGGGCACTGAAGCTTTCTTT. Protein sequence: CAWTTGRPLGTEAFF. The chain uses TRBV30 and TRBJ1-1; 7 nucleotides line up with TRBD1. J was trimmed by 4 bases and V by 4 bases; bases with no gene match: 12. The length of the CDR3 is 15 residues. In germline, CDR1 is GTSNPN, CDR2 SVGIG (reference sequence).

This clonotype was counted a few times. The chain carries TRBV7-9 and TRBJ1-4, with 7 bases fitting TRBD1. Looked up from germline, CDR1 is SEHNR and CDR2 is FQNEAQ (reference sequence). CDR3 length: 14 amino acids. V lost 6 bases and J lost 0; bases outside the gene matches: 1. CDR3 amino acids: CASRQGTTNEKLFF. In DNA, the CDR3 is TGTGCCAGCAGACAGGGGACAACTAATGAAAAACTGTTTTTT.

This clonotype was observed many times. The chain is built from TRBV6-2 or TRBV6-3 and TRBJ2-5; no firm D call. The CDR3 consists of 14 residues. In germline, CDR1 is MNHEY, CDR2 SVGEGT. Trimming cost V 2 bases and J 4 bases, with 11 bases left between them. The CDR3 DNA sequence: TGTGCCAGCAGTTACGGAGCGACCGGAGAGACCCAGTACTTC. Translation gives CASSYGATGETQYF.

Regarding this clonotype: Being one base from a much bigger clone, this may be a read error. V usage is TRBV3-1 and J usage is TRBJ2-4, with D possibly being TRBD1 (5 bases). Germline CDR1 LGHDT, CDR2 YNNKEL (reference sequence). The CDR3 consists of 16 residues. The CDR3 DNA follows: TGTGCCAGCAGCCAAGTTTTTGAAGGGGCCAAAGACATTCAGTACTTC. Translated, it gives CASSQVFEGAKDIQYF. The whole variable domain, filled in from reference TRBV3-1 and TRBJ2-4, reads DTAVSQTPKYLVTQMGNDKSIKCEQNLGHDTMYWYKQDSKKFLKIMFSYNNKELIINETVPNRFSPKSPDKAHLNLHINSLELGDSAVYFCASSQVFEGAKDIQYFGAGTRLSVL.

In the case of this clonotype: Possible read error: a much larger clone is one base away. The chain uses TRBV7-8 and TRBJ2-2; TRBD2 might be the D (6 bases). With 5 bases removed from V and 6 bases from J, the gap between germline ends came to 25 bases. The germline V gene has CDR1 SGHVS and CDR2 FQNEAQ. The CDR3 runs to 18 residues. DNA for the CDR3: TGTGCCAGCAGCCCGCACCGACTAGTGGGACCCCTACCCGGGGAGCTGTTTTTT. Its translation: CASSPHRLVGPLPGELFF.

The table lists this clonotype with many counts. CDR3 sequence (DNA): TGTGCCAGCAGTAAATTAGCGGGAGGGCCGTTTGTTGAGACCCAGTACTTC. Translating it yields CASSKLAGGPFVETQYF. The J gene is TRBJ2-5, the V gene TRBV6-1; TRBD2 aligns across 11 bases. J was trimmed by 5 bases and V by 5 bases; bases with no gene match: 13. The CDR3 runs 17 residues. The germline V gene has CDR1 MNHNS and CDR2 SASEGT.

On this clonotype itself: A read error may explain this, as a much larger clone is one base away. DNA of the CDR3: TGTGCCAGCGGCTTGAGAGCGGCTAGCACAGATACGCAGTATTTT. The encoded protein is CASGLRAASTDTQYF. The genes are TRBV7-6 and TRBJ2-3; D might be TRBD2 (5 bases). Germline-derived CDR1 and CDR2 are SGHVS and FNYEAQ. This CDR3 region has 15 residues.

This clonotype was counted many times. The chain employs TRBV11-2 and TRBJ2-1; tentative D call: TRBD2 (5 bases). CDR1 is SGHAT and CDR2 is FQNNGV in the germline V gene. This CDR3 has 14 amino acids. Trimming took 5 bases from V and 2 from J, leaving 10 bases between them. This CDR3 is CASSPRTPYNEQFF. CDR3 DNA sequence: TGTGCCAGCAGCCCTAGGACTCCCTACAATGAGCAGTTCTTC.

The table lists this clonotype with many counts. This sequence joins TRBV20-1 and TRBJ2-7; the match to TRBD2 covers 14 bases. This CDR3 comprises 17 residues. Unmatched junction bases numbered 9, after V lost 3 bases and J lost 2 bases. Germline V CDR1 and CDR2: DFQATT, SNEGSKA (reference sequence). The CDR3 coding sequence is TGCAGTGCTAGTGGTGGGACTAGCGGGAGTAACGCCTACGAGCAGTACTTC. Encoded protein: CSASGGTSGSNAYEQYF.

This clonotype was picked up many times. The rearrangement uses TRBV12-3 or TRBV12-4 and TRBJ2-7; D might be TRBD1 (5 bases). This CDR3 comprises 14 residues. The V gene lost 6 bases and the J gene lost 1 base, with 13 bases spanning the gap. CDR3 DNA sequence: TGTGCCAGCAGGAAGACAGTCGAGTCCTACGAGCAGTACTTC. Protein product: CASRKTVESYEQYF.

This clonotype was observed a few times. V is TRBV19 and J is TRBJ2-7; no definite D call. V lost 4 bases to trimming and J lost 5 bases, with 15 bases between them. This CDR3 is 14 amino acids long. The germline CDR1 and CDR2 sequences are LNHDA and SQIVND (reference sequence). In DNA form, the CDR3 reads TGTGCCAGTAGTAAAGGAACAAGTCTTGACGAGCAGTACTTC. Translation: CASSKGTSLDEQYF.

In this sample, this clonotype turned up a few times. CDR3 amino acids: CASSVDPGSYNEQFF. Written as DNA, the CDR3 is TGTGCCAGCAGCGTAGACCCTGGCTCCTACAATGAGCAGTTCTTC. This chain links TRBV9 with TRBJ2-1; D remains unclear. Trimming pared 0 bases from V and 0 bases from J, leaving 7 bases between. The CDR3 runs 15 residues. Per germline, CDR1 SGDLS and CDR2 YYNGEE.

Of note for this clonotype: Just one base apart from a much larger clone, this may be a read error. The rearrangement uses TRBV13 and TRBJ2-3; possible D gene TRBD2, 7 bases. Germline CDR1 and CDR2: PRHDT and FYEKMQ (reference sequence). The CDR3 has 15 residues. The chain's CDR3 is CVSRRGGSPTDTQYF. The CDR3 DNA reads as TGTGTCAGCCGCAGGGGAGGGTCCCCCACAGATACGCAGTATTTT.

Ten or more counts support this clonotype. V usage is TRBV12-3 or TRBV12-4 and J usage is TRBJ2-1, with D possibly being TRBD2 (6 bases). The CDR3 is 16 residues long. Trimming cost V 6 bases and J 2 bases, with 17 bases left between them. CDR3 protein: CASSAKTGGAYNEQFF. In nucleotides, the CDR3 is TGTGCCAGCAGCGCTAAGACTGGAGGGGCCTACAATGAGCAGTTCTTC.